These 9 T cell receptor beta chains were sequenced from one sample in a study of CD8+CD57+ T cells in acquired aplastic anemia. TCR beta VDJ and CDR3 were profiled, and genomic DNA was the template. TCRdb redid the calling of the reads with MiXCR, one entry per CDR3 protein. Of hundreds of thousands of distinct CDR3 sequences in the sample, roughly 50% were seen once. Sequencing was done on a sample of sorted CD4+, CD8+, or CD8+CD57+ T cells (not recorded which) from PBMCs. These TCRs come from a human donor with severe aplastic anemia or a healthy control (not recorded which).

The V gene is TRBV5-1, the J gene TRBJ1-6; no clear D. Germline assignment: CDR1 SGHRS and CDR2 YFSETQ. The CDR3 runs 15 residues. V was clipped by 0 bases and J by 2 bases, with 6 bases between them. The CDR3 spells CASSLGTAYNSPLHF. The CDR3 DNA reads TGCGCCAGCAGCTTGGGGACGGCCTATAATTCACCCCTCCACTTT.

On this clonotype: The junction does not match germline at one end; this may be a read error. The rearrangement links TRBV5-1 to TRBJ2-1; 8 bases fit TRBD2. Germline V CDR1 and CDR2: SGHRS, YFSETQ. This CDR3 region has 15 residues. CDR3 in DNA: TGCGTCAGCAAGAAGCTCCGGGGGGGCGAGGGAGAGCAGTTCTTC. It specifies CVSKKLRGGEGEQFF. Full variable domain (remainder filled in from reference TRBV5-1 and TRBJ2-1): KAGVTQTPRYLIKTRGQQVTLSCSPISGHRSVSWYQQTPGQGLQFLFEYFSETQRNKGNFPGRFSGRQFSNSRSEMNVSTLELGDSALYLCVSKKLRGGEGEQFFGPGTRLTVL.

The CDR3 sequence: CSARDPKAILTDTQYF. CDR3 sequence (DNA): TGCAGTGCTAGAGATCCCAAGGCAATCCTCACAGATACGCAGTATTTT. The chain couples TRBV20-1 to TRBJ2-3; D is ambiguous. This CDR3 is 16 amino acids long. In germline, CDR1 is DFQATT, CDR2 SNEGSKA (reference sequence). Trimming shortened V by 0 bases and J by 2 bases, and 15 bases separated the two germline ends.

The rearrangement joins TRBV7-2 to TRBJ2-2; D remains ambiguous. Deletions cut 5 bases from V and 3 bases from J, with 16 bases between. This CDR3 contains 16 residues. Germline V gene lookup returns CDR1 SGHTA and CDR2 FQGNSA. The CDR3 region is CASSTLIRTDTGELFF. The CDR3 DNA reads as TGTGCCAGCAGCACGCTCATAAGGACGGACACCGGGGAGCTGTTTTTT.

This clonotype has a count of ten or more. The V and J genes are TRBV7-9 and TRBJ2-5; D is perhaps TRBD2 (6 bases). CDR3 size: 15 residues. V was pared by 4 bases and J by 2 bases, with 14 bases between. The V gene's germline CDR1 is SEHNR and CDR2 FQNEAQ (reference sequence). For the CDR3, the DNA is TGTGCCAGCAGCTCGCCGGGACTTTCTCAAGAGACCCAGTACTTC. Translated: CASSSPGLSQETQYF.

About this clonotype itself: One end of the junction varies from germline; a read error may be responsible. V is TRBV20-1 and J is TRBJ2-5; the D is unclear. The CDR3 length is 13 residues. CDR1 and CDR2 from the germline V gene are DFQATT and SNEGSKA (reference sequence). CDR3 nucleotides: TGCAGCGCTAGAGTAAGCACCCAAGAGAGCCAGTACTTC. Translating it yields CSARVSTQESQYF.

This clonotype occurred many times. The V call is TRBV7-9, the J call TRBJ2-6; D unclear. The germline V gene encodes CDR1 SEHNR and CDR2 FQNEAQ (reference sequence). The CDR3 has 13 residues. V dropped 6 bases and J dropped 2 bases, with 5 bases sitting between them. The DNA of the CDR3 is TGTGCCAGCAGAATGGCTGGGGCCAACGTCCTGACTTTC. Amino acid sequence: CASRMAGANVLTF.

The chain employs TRBV7-2 and TRBJ1-2; 7 bases map to TRBD1. In germline, CDR1 is SGHTA, CDR2 FQGNSA. The CDR3 is 15 amino acids. V trimming: 2 bases; J trimming: 0 bases; junction bases outside the gene matches: 3. The CDR3 bases are TGTGCCAGCAGCTTACCTGACAGGGCTAACTATGGCTACACCTTC. This codes for CASSLPDRANYGYTF.

V usage is TRBV7-8 and J usage is TRBJ2-3; weak D call: TRBD2 (6 bases). V was shortened by 6 bases and J by 10 bases, with 20 bases between the two germline ends. Germline loops: CDR1 SGHVS, CDR2 FQNEAQ. CDR3 length: 14 residues. CDR3 sequence: CASRPDPSELAQYF. CDR3 DNA sequence: TGTGCCAGCAGGCCGGACCCTAGCGAGTTGGCGCAGTATTTT.